This T cell receptor (beta chain) was recorded in a study of neurological immune-mediated disorders. The length of the CDR3 is 16 residues. The V and J ends lost 2 bases and 3 bases, in that order; junction bases with no gene match: 6. CDR1 MNHNS and CDR2 SASEGT come from the germline V gene. This clonotype has a count of ten or more. Its antigen is unknown. The method for making cDNA was 5'RACE, and it used 10-nucleotide random UMIs. In every sequencing run, more than 170 million TCR-beta sequences were generated from 15-18 subjects. One entry per CDR3 protein results from TCRdb running MiXCR on the 5' RACE reads. The repertoire holds roughly 60,000 distinct CDR3 sequences, with 4% as singletons. Study-level points and caveats: HTLV-1-associated myelopathy displayed the greatest TCR clonal expansion, and multiple sclerosis exhibited the smallest, lower than that of healthy controls.

The sorted libraries were prepared using roughly 970,000 CD4+ or CD8+ T cells that had themselves been sorted. This sequence was found in a middle-aged woman with multiple sclerosis. Sequencing was performed on CD4+ T cells from blood. The chain is built from TRBV6-1 and TRBJ1-2; 10 nucleotides match TRBD1. CDR3 DNA sequence: TGTGCCAGCAGTGAAAGGGTGACAGGGGGCGACTATGGCTACACCTTC. Its protein is CASSERVTGGDYGYTF.